A selection of T cell receptor beta chains follows, all from one sample in a study of T cell responses to AZD1222 COVID-19 vaccine. Clones were read by immunoSEQ multiplex PCR, and TCRdb kept only the in-frame ones, dropping some. The sample lists 75,000 to 100,000 clones; around 89% were seen once. Sequences were derived from peripheral blood, sampled on day 0 of AZD1222 vaccination. These receptors all stem from an adult in good health. Both conserved end residues are part of each CDR3. The order of the fields is CDR3 DNA, CDR3 protein, V gene, clone size, D gene, J gene. A D gene is named only where the DNA matches it firmly. Clone size is not always given. Where it is, it says once, few, many or a class for expanded clones.

DNA: TGTGCCAGCAGCCACAGGGACAGGGGGCCTGAAAAACTGTTTTTT
CDR3: CASSHRDRGPEKLFF
V: TRBV3-1/TRBV3-2
size: .
D: TRBD1
J: TRBJ1-4

DNA: TGTGCCAGCAGTCAGGGAGGGACAGGGGGCACTGAAGCTTTCTTT
CDR3: CASSQGGTGGTEAFF
V: TRBV28
size: .
D: TRBD1
J: TRBJ1-1

DNA: TGCGCCAGCAGCCAAGGGACACCCATCTATGGCTACACCTTC
CDR3: CASSQGTPIYGYTF
V: TRBV4-1
size: .
D: .
J: TRBJ1-2

DNA: TGCGCCAGCAGCTTGGACAGGGGAGCCAATCAGCCCCAGCATTTT
CDR3: CASSLDRGANQPQHF
V: TRBV5-1
size: once
D: TRBD1
J: TRBJ1-5

DNA: TGTGCCAGTAGTATAGAAACTAGCACAGATACGCAGTATTTT
CDR3: CASSIETSTDTQYF
V: TRBV19
size: few
D: .
J: TRBJ2-3

DNA: TGTGCCAGCAGCCAAGTAGGAGCCGGGCAAAGAAATGAGCAGTTCTTC
CDR3: CASSQVGAGQRNEQFF
V: TRBV3-1/TRBV3-2
size: .
D: .
J: TRBJ2-1

DNA: TGTGCCAGCAGTTCCCCCCGGGGGGCGCGGAACTCTGGAAACACCATATATTTT
CDR3: CASSSPRGARNSGNTIYF
V: TRBV28
size: .
D: .
J: TRBJ1-3

DNA: TGTGCCAGCTCACCAGATACCGGGGAGCTGTTTTTT
CDR3: CASSPDTGELFF
V: TRBV18
size: few
D: .
J: TRBJ2-2

DNA: TGTGCCAGCAGTTACTCGGTAGCGGTGAACGAGCAGTACTTC
CDR3: CASSYSVAVNEQYF
V: TRBV6-6
size: .
D: .
J: TRBJ2-7

DNA: TGTGCAAGTCGCTTAGTACATAACTATGGCTACACCTTC
CDR3: CASRLVHNYGYTF
V: TRBV12-2
size: .
D: .
J: TRBJ1-2

DNA: TGTGCCAGCAGTCCAGGGGGCGAGGGGACTAGCGGGAGCTACGAGCAGTACTTC
CDR3: CASSPGGEGTSGSYEQYF
V: TRBV28
size: .
D: TRBD2
J: TRBJ2-7

DNA: TGTGCCAGCACCCGCAATTCCTACGAGCAGTACTTC
CDR3: CASTRNSYEQYF
V: TRBV12-3/TRBV12-4
size: .
D: .
J: TRBJ2-7

DNA: TGTGCCAGTAGTCCTCCGGGACTGATTGATCAGCCCCAGCATTTT
CDR3: CASSPPGLIDQPQHF
V: TRBV19
size: .
D: .
J: TRBJ1-5

DNA: TGTGCCACCAGTGATAGCGGGAGAGGGAGCACCGGGGAGCTGTTTTTT
CDR3: CATSDSGRGSTGELFF
V: TRBV24-1
size: .
D: TRBD2
J: TRBJ2-2

DNA: TGCAGCGTTGCTGGGGGGCTAATGGATGGCTACACCTTC
CDR3: CSVAGGLMDGYTF
V: TRBV29-1
size: .
D: .
J: TRBJ1-2

DNA: TGTGCCAGTAGTACGCGGACAGGGGGCGGCACAGATACGCAGTATTTT
CDR3: CASSTRTGGGTDTQYF
V: TRBV19
size: .
D: TRBD1
J: TRBJ2-3

DNA: TGTGCCAGCAGTGAAGGCGGACTCCTACCCTACGAGCAGTACTTC
CDR3: CASSEGGLLPYEQYF
V: TRBV6-1
size: once
D: .
J: TRBJ2-7

DNA: TGTGCCACCAGCAGGACGGGCGGACCTGGCTACACCTTC
CDR3: CATSRTGGPGYTF
V: TRBV15
size: few
D: .
J: TRBJ1-2

DNA: TGCAGCGTTGGGTCGGGGAATCAGCCCCAGCATTTT
CDR3: CSVGSGNQPQHF
V: TRBV29-1
size: .
D: .
J: TRBJ1-5

DNA: TGCAGCGTATCCAATGGGGCAGGAGGAGAGACCCAGTACTTC
CDR3: CSVSNGAGGETQYF
V: TRBV29-1
size: once
D: .
J: TRBJ2-5

DNA: TGCGCCAGCAGCCAAGAGTCACAGGGGAACACTGAAGCTTTCTTT
CDR3: CASSQESQGNTEAFF
V: TRBV4-3
size: .
D: .
J: TRBJ1-1

DNA: TGTGCCAGCAGCTTATCTATGTACAATGAGCAGTTCTTC
CDR3: CASSLSMYNEQFF
V: TRBV7-9
size: few
D: .
J: TRBJ2-1

DNA: TGTGCCAGTAGTATCGGGGCAGGGGCAAACGCGCCCTATGGCTACACCTTC
CDR3: CASSIGAGANAPYGYTF
V: TRBV19
size: .
D: .
J: TRBJ1-2

DNA: TGCGCCAGCAGCAATCCGGGACCCGCTAACTATGGCTACACCTTC
CDR3: CASSNPGPANYGYTF
V: TRBV5-1
size: .
D: .
J: TRBJ1-2

DNA: TGCAGTGCTTCCGTAAGACGCGGGCAGTTCTTC
CDR3: CSASVRRGQFF
V: TRBV20-1
size: .
D: .
J: TRBJ2-1

DNA: TGCAGCGTTGAGGGTCAGGGAAGGAGCGGGGAGCTGTTTTTT
CDR3: CSVEGQGRSGELFF
V: TRBV29-1
size: once
D: .
J: TRBJ2-2

DNA: TGTGCCAGCAGTCGATCGACAGTGGACGAGCAGTACTTC
CDR3: CASSRSTVDEQYF
V: TRBV12-3/TRBV12-4
size: .
D: .
J: TRBJ2-7

DNA: TGTGCCAGTAGTCCGGCCGGGACAGGGCACTACGAGCAGTACTTC
CDR3: CASSPAGTGHYEQYF
V: TRBV19
size: few
D: TRBD1
J: TRBJ2-7

DNA: TGTGCCAGCAGTTTATCGGGACAGGGGCCTGGCTACACCTTC
CDR3: CASSLSGQGPGYTF
V: TRBV5-4
size: .
D: TRBD1
J: TRBJ1-2

DNA: TGTGCCAGCAGCGAGCCCCGGACAGTCACTAGCTCTGGAAACACCATATATTTT
CDR3: CASSEPRTVTSSGNTIYF
V: TRBV9
size: .
D: .
J: TRBJ1-3

DNA: TGTGCCAGCAGTTTGTTTGGGGTGAACACTGAAGCTTTCTTT
CDR3: CASSLFGVNTEAFF
V: TRBV28
size: .
D: .
J: TRBJ1-1

DNA: TGTGCCTGGAGTGTACGGGCAGGGGGCGTCTTATTTAGCAATCAGCCCCAGCATTTT
CDR3: CAWSVRAGGVLFSNQPQHF
V: TRBV30
size: .
D: TRBD1
J: TRBJ1-5

DNA: TGTGCCAGCTCAGCGACAGGGAGGCACTCCGAGCAGTACTTC
CDR3: CASSATGRHSEQYF
V: TRBV18
size: .
D: .
J: TRBJ2-7

DNA: TGCAGCGCCGGACAGGGAGGAACTGAAGCTTTCTTT
CDR3: CSAGQGGTEAFF
V: TRBV29-1
size: once
D: TRBD1
J: TRBJ1-1

DNA: TGCGCCAGCAGTTCCTCTGGGGCCAACGTCCTGACTTTC
CDR3: CASSSSGANVLTF
V: TRBV10-1
size: .
D: .
J: TRBJ2-6

DNA: TGCGCCAGCAGCCAAGATCTGAACAGGGCGATTGGGAGGAACTATGGCTACACCTTC
CDR3: CASSQDLNRAIGRNYGYTF
V: TRBV4-3
size: .
D: .
J: TRBJ1-2

DNA: TGTGCCAGCAGCCAAACAGGAGGGGAGCTGTTTTTT
CDR3: CASSQTGGELFF
V: TRBV4-2
size: once
D: .
J: TRBJ2-2

DNA: TGTGCCAGCAGCTTCGCAACAATTGCCGCTGGCGAGCAGTACTTC
CDR3: CASSFATIAAGEQYF
V: TRBV7-9
size: .
D: .
J: TRBJ2-7

DNA: TGCGCCAGCAGCTTGGGTGAAAGATCCTACGAGCAGTACTTC
CDR3: CASSLGERSYEQYF
V: TRBV5-1
size: .
D: .
J: TRBJ2-7

DNA: TGCGCCAGCAGCTTGGAATTCGGGTTAAGCACAGATACGCAGTATTTT
CDR3: CASSLEFGLSTDTQYF
V: TRBV5-1
size: .
D: .
J: TRBJ2-3

DNA: TGTGCCAGCAGAAGACAGGGGGCAGCGACAGATACGCAGTATTTT
CDR3: CASRRQGAATDTQYF
V: TRBV28
size: .
D: TRBD1
J: TRBJ2-3

DNA: TGCAGCGTTGACCCTACAGAGTGGGAGACCCAGTACTTC
CDR3: CSVDPTEWETQYF
V: TRBV29-1
size: .
D: .
J: TRBJ2-5

DNA: TGTGCCAGTAGTATTAGGAAAGACGTCCTGACTTTC
CDR3: CASSIRKDVLTF
V: TRBV19
size: .
D: .
J: TRBJ2-6

DNA: TGTGCCAGCAGTGAAATTGGGACAGGGGGAACTGAAGCTTTCTTT
CDR3: CASSEIGTGGTEAFF
V: TRBV6-1
size: .
D: TRBD1
J: TRBJ1-1

DNA: TGTGCCAGCAGTCACAGGGACCCTGGGGCCAACGTCCTGACTTTC
CDR3: CASSHRDPGANVLTF
V: TRBV6-5
size: .
D: .
J: TRBJ2-6

DNA: TGTGCCAGCAGCACTTCAGGGGGCCATCAGTATTTT
CDR3: CASSTSGGHQYF
V: TRBV3-1/TRBV3-2
size: .
D: TRBD1
J: TRBJ2-3

DNA: TGTGCCAGCAGCCTCCGGGACAGGGAGCAGTACTTC
CDR3: CASSLRDREQYF
V: TRBV7-6
size: .
D: TRBD1
J: TRBJ2-7

DNA: TGTGCCAGCTCACCTAACGAGGGGGCTTCCTACAATGAGCAGTTCTTC
CDR3: CASSPNEGASYNEQFF
V: TRBV18
size: .
D: TRBD1
J: TRBJ2-1